A selection of T cell receptor beta chains follows, all from one sample in a study of blood T cell repertoires in COVID-19. This table comes from immunoSEQ multiplex PCR, and its TCRdb copy is limited to in-frame clones, with some not included. Counted here are about 50,000 clones, more than 70% occurring once; the ten biggest clones make up approximately 2.1%. Sequenced sample: peripheral blood. These receptors originate from a woman in her sixties with acute or convalescent COVID-19. Both conserved end residues are part of each CDR3. A D gene is named only where the DNA matches it firmly. Size values are once, few and many counts, or a class for expanded clones, and some rows have none.

J gene,V gene,clone size,D gene,CDR3 protein,CDR3 DNA
TRBJ2-7,TRBV19,NA,NA,CASSIGRARYEQYF,TGTGCCAGTAGTATAGGAAGAGCCCGCTACGAGCAGTACTTC
TRBJ1-2,TRBV27,NA,NA,CASRLGAANYGYTF,TGTGCCAGTCGTTTGGGGGCAGCTAACTATGGCTACACCTTC
TRBJ2-3,TRBV24-1,NA,NA,CATSIGAGTTDTQYF,TGTGCCACCAGTATTGGGGCAGGGACAACAGATACGCAGTATTTT
TRBJ2-1,TRBV19,NA,TRBD2,CASSMGLENYNEQFF,TGTGCCAGTAGTATGGGACTAGAAAACTACAATGAGCAGTTCTTC
TRBJ2-7,TRBV20-1,once,TRBD1,CSARQGLEQYF,TGCAGTGCCCGACAGGGGCTCGAGCAGTACTTC
TRBJ2-5,TRBV2,NA,TRBD2,CASSELVLAGGLDRETQYF,TGTGCCAGCAGTGAATTAGTTCTAGCGGGGGGGCTGGACAGGGAGACCCAGTACTTC
TRBJ1-2,TRBV5-6,NA,NA,CASSPGHTLGYGYTF,TGTGCCAGCAGCCCCGGACACACTTTAGGATATGGCTACACCTTC
TRBJ2-1,TRBV5-6,NA,NA,CASSPRGSAEQFF,TGTGCCAGCAGCCCTCGTGGGAGTGCCGAGCAGTTCTTC
TRBJ2-3,TRBV24-1,NA,NA,CATSDLRQGRDTQYF,TGTGCCACCAGTGATTTACGTCAGGGGAGAGATACGCAGTATTTT
TRBJ1-2,TRBV7-2,few,NA,CASSLGGNYGYTF,TGTGCCAGCAGCTTAGGAGGGAACTATGGCTACACCTTC
TRBJ1-6,TRBV5-6,NA,NA,CASSRGRANSPLHF,TGTGCCAGCAGCCGCGGGCGGGCTAATTCACCCCTCCACTTT
TRBJ2-3,TRBV5-4,NA,TRBD1,CASRTQTGQTEDTQYF,TGTGCCAGCAGAACTCAGACGGGACAGACCGAAGATACGCAGTATTTT
TRBJ2-7,TRBV7-6,NA,TRBD1,CASSPGQGAGEQYF,TGTGCCAGCAGCCCCGGACAGGGGGCGGGAGAGCAGTACTTC
TRBJ2-7,TRBV7-3,once,NA,CASSPNSAGFGEQYF,TGTGCCAGCAGCCCTAATTCGGCGGGGTTTGGCGAGCAGTACTTC
TRBJ2-1,TRBV7-9,NA,NA,CASSLGEWSYNEQFF,TGTGCCAGCAGCTTGGGAGAATGGTCCTACAATGAGCAGTTCTTC
TRBJ2-1,TRBV29-1,few,TRBD2,CSVRGRGNEQFF,TGCAGCGTTCGTGGGAGGGGTAATGAGCAGTTCTTC
TRBJ1-2,TRBV9,few,NA,CASSVRGERGGYTF,TGTGCCAGCAGCGTAAGGGGCGAACGTGGTGGCTACACCTTC
TRBJ1-1,TRBV5-4,NA,TRBD1,CASSEGAPLNTEAFF,TGTGCCAGCAGTGAGGGGGCCCCGTTGAACACTGAAGCTTTCTTT
TRBJ2-1,TRBV4-1,NA,NA,CASSRSPRGEYNEQFF,TGCGCCAGCAGCCGAAGTCCCCGCGGGGAGTACAATGAGCAGTTCTTC
TRBJ2-1,TRBV5-4,NA,TRBD2,CASSLMAGGGNEQFF,TGTGCCAGCAGCTTGATGGCGGGAGGGGGCAATGAGCAGTTCTTC
TRBJ1-5,TRBV18,NA,NA,CASSPAGDRYQPQHF,TGTGCCAGCTCACCAGCAGGGGATCGTTATCAGCCCCAGCATTTT
TRBJ2-2,TRBV14,NA,TRBD2,CASKRAGGPTGELFF,TGTGCCAGCAAGCGAGCGGGGGGGCCTACCGGGGAGCTGTTTTTT
TRBJ1-2,TRBV5-4,NA,NA,CASSLEIGQKDYGYTF,TGTGCCAGCAGCTTGGAGATCGGACAGAAGGACTATGGCTACACCTTC
TRBJ2-1,TRBV2,once,NA,CASNGAISYNEQFF,TGTGCCAGCAATGGAGCTATCTCCTACAATGAGCAGTTCTTC
TRBJ2-1,TRBV6-1,NA,TRBD2,CASSELQREGPYNEQFF,TGTGCCAGCAGTGAACTTCAGCGGGAGGGACCCTACAATGAGCAGTTCTTC
TRBJ2-3,TRBV5-4,NA,TRBD2,CASSRRRGGGNTDTQYF,TGTGCCAGCAGCCGCAGGCGGGGGGGCGGTAACACAGATACGCAGTATTTT
TRBJ1-1,TRBV5-1,NA,NA,CASSLELGLTEAFF,TGCGCCAGCAGCTTGGAACTGGGGCTCACTGAAGCTTTCTTT
TRBJ1-4,TRBV5-1,NA,NA,CASSSGQVATNEKLFF,TGCGCCAGCAGCTCAGGACAAGTTGCAACTAATGAAAAACTGTTTTTT
TRBJ1-2,TRBV13,NA,NA,CASSLGLTGYYGYTF,TGTGCCAGCAGCTTAGGCCTAACGGGGTACTATGGCTACACCTTC
TRBJ2-7,TRBV7-9,NA,NA,CASSSQGGYEQYF,TGTGCCAGCAGCTCGCAGGGTGGCTACGAGCAGTACTTC
TRBJ1-5,TRBV28,NA,NA,CASSFLTGHQPQHF,TGTGCCAGCAGTTTCCTCACAGGGCATCAGCCCCAGCATTTT
TRBJ1-3,TRBV5-1,NA,NA,CASSLTQASSGNTIYF,TGCGCCAGCAGCTTGACCCAGGCGAGCTCTGGAAACACCATATATTTT